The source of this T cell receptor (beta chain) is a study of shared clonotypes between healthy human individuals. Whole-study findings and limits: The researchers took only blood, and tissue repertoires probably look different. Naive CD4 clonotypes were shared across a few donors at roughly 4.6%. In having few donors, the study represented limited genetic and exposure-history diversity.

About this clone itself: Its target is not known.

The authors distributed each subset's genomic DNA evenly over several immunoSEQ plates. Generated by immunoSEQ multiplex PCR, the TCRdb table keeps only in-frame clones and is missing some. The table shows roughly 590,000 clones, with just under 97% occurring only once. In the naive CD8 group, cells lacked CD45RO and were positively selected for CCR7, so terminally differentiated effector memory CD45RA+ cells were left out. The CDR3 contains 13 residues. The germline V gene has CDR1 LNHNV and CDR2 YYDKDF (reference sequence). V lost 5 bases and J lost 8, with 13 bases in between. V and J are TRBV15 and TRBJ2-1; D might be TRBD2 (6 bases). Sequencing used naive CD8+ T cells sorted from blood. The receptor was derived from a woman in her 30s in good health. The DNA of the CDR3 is TGTGCCACCAGCCGCACTAGCTATCATGAGCAGTTCTTC. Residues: CATSRTSYHEQFF.